One sample yielded the 15 T cell receptor beta chains listed below, sequenced in a study of control samples from healthy donors and cancer patients. The data were produced by immunoSEQ multiplex PCR, yet TCRdb's version contains in-frame clones alone and is incomplete. This sample has tens of thousands of clones, with over 75% found just once. The specimen sequenced was blood. The source is a man aged 45-60 years in good health.

The chain links TRBV29-1 to TRBJ1-2; D is ambiguous. Germline lookup yields CDR1 SQVTM and CDR2 ANQGSEA. The CDR3 is made up of 11 amino acids. The ends were cut back, 3 bases at V and 4 bases at J, with 6 bases in the middle. CDR3 sequence (DNA): TGCAGCGTTGACTACGGCTATGGCTACACCTTC. Its translation is CSVDYGYGYTF.

This clone was detected only once. J is TRBJ1-1 and V is TRBV3-1 (or the pseudogene TRBV3-2); TRBD1 agrees at 7 bases. Germline V CDR1 and CDR2: LGHDT, YNNKEL (reference sequence). This CDR3 has 15 residues. After removal of 4 bases from V and 0 bases from J, the junction contained 5 bases not matched to a gene. For the CDR3, the DNA is TGTGCCAGCAGCCGCGGACAGGCTATGAACACTGAAGCTTTCTTT. Translating it yields CASSRGQAMNTEAFF.

This chain connects TRBV5-8 to TRBJ1-3, with 9 bases aligning to TRBD1. The germline V gene encodes CDR1 SGHTS and CDR2 YDEGEE. The CDR3 sequence is 15 residues long. The ends lost 0 bases at V and 5 bases at J; junction bases unmatched: 3. This CDR3 reads CASSLDDRGRNTIYF. CDR3 coding DNA: TGTGCCAGCAGCTTGGACGACAGGGGGAGAAACACCATATATTTT.

This chain joins TRBV29-1 and TRBJ2-7, with 8 positions matching TRBD1. CDR1 and CDR2 from the germline V gene are SQVTM and ANQGSEA. This CDR3 comprises 13 residues. J gave up 3 bases and V 6 bases, and 7 bases lay outside the gene matches. Written as DNA, the CDR3 is TGCAGCGTCGGTCCGGGACAGGACTACGAGCAGTACTTC. Protein: CSVGPGQDYEQYF.

This clone was observed once. The gene calls are TRBV7-7 and TRBJ2-3, with D possibly being TRBD2 (6 bases). The CDR3 is 15 residues long. V was pared by 6 bases and J by 7 bases, with 20 bases between. The germline V gene has CDR1 SSHAT and CDR2 FNYEAQ (reference sequence). CDR3 coding DNA: TGTGCCAGCAGGGAGGGAAGGTTGGGAACGAATACGCAGTATTTT. Amino acid sequence: CASREGRLGTNTQYF.

The table lists this clone with a few counts. The chain employs TRBV11-2 and TRBJ1-1, with D hard to call. V was cut by 1 base and J by 3 bases, with 21 bases left in between. This CDR3 comprises 18 residues. Germline V gene lookup returns CDR1 SGHAT and CDR2 FQNNGV. CDR3 nucleotides: TGTGCCAGCAGCTTAGCCAATTCAGGAAGGAGGGCCCACACTGAAGCTTTCTTT. Translating gives CASSLANSGRRAHTEAFF.

CDR3 residues: CASSVGQGLSPLHF. CDR3 DNA: TGTGCCAGCAGTGTAGGACAGGGACTTTCACCCCTCCACTTT. This sequence joins TRBV2 and TRBJ1-6, with TRBD1 identical over 8 bases. Germline V gives CDR1 SNHLY, CDR2 FYNNEI. This CDR3 spans 14 amino acids. V was pared by 4 bases and J by 9 bases, with 5 bases of the junction left unmatched. The entire variable domain, with the rest obtained from reference TRBV2 and TRBJ1-6, is as follows: EPEVTQTPSHQVTQMGQEVILRCVPISNHLYFYWYRQILGQKVEFLVSFYNNEISEKSEIFDDQFSVERPDGSNFTLKIRSTKLEDSAMYFCASSVGQGLSPLHFGNGTRLTVT.

The chain joins TRBV7-2 to TRBJ2-7; the D is unclear. CDR3 size: 18 residues. V lost 1 base and J 4 bases, leaving 23 bases between the germline ends. Germline values: CDR1 SGHTA, CDR2 FQGNSA. CDR3 loop: CASSLGVGRPSFRYEQYF. CDR3 coding DNA: TGTGCCAGCAGCTTAGGTGTAGGACGGCCCAGTTTCCGATACGAGCAGTACTTC.

This clone was counted a few times. The chain has TRBV12-3 or TRBV12-4 and TRBJ2-3; 8 bases align to TRBD2. The V segment lost 7 bases and the J segment 6 bases; nucleotides outside the gene matches: 3. The CDR3 is made up of 12 amino acids. The CDR3 nucleotides are TGTGCCAGCACCGGCGGGGGGGATACGCAGTATTTT. Residues: CASTGGGDTQYF.

The chain links TRBV24-1 to TRBJ2-5; 7 nucleotides align to TRBD1. CDR1 KGHDR and CDR2 SFDVKD come from the germline V gene. CDR3 length equals 15 residues. The V gene end was trimmed by 9 bases and the J gene end by 5 bases; junction bases not matched to a gene: 14. CDR3 in amino acids: CATSPSTGSQETQYF. The CDR3 DNA reads as TGTGCCACCTCCCCTTCGACAGGGTCCCAGGAGACCCAGTACTTC.

This chain uses TRBV5-4 with TRBJ2-7; D gene ambiguous. The CDR3 contains 14 residues. Germline lookup yields CDR1 SGHNT and CDR2 YYREEE (reference sequence). V lost 4 bases to trimming and J lost 6 bases, with 17 bases between them. CDR3 region: CASSLRTAPLEQYF. CDR3 sequence (DNA): TGTGCCAGCAGCCTACGGACGGCCCCCCTCGAGCAGTACTTC.

The chain is built from TRBV12-5 and TRBJ2-1, with unresolved D. The CDR3 has 14 amino acids. Germline values: CDR1 LGHNT, CDR2 FRNRAP. With 0 bases removed from V and 8 bases from J, the gap between germline ends came to 11 bases. The CDR3: CASGLVLGSDEQFF. For the CDR3, the DNA is TGTGCTAGTGGTTTGGTATTGGGTTCCGATGAGCAGTTCTTC. The full variable domain, rest sourced from reference TRBV12-5 and TRBJ2-1, is DARVTQTPRHKVTEMGQEVTMRCQPILGHNTVFWYRQTMMQGLELLAYFRNRAPLDDSGMPKDRFSAEMPDATLATLKIQPSEPRDSAVYFCASGLVLGSDEQFFGPGTRLTVL.

The V gene is TRBV18, the J gene TRBJ2-7, with D perhaps TRBD2 (6 bases). The V gene's germline CDR1 is KGHSH and CDR2 LQKENI. Between the trimmed V and J ends, which lost 3 bases and 7 bases, there was a span of 13 bases. CDR3 length: 13 amino acids. CDR3 sequence: CASSPGLGGEQYF. CDR3 in DNA: TGTGCCAGCTCACCGGGACTGGGTGGGGAGCAGTACTTC.

J is TRBJ2-1 and V is TRBV6-2 or TRBV6-3, with D possibly TRBD2 on 6 matching bases. CDR3 length: 17 amino acids. Germline CDR1 is MNHEY and CDR2 is SVGEGT. Trimming took 2 bases from V and 0 from J, leaving 14 bases between them. DNA of the CDR3: TGTGCCAGCAGTTACAGGTCTCGGGGGACCTCCTACAATGAGCAGTTCTTC. This encodes CASSYRSRGTSYNEQFF.

In DNA, the CDR3 is TGTGCCAGCAGTGACTCGTCAAAGAACACTGAAGCTTTCTTT. Translation: CASSDSSKNTEAFF. The V and J genes are TRBV6-4 and TRBJ1-1; D is unresolved. CDR3 length: 14 amino acids. Trimming shortened V by 0 bases and J by 1 base, and 6 bases separated the two germline ends. Germline CDR1 MRHNA, CDR2 SNTAGT.